This TCR beta chain is from a study of T cells in Graves' hyperthyroidism and ophthalmopathy. About the research overall: Peripheral blood collection took place at initial diagnosis, before any treatment. Findings and limits, study-wide: In simple terms, a model built on 13 V-J features told ophthalmopathy apart from stable hyperthyroidism.

This clonotype was observed at least ten times. Its antigen is unknown. Newly diagnosed hyperthyroidism, duration under 2 months, in patients aged 18 to 65. The CDR3 regions of TCR beta were amplified from RNA transcripts. The HTBI set primed first-round TCR CDR3 RT-PCR. TCRdb reprocessed the multiplex PCR reads with MiXCR, giving one entry per CDR3 protein. This table holds some 180,000 distinct CDR3 sequences, around 16% found once. The source is a woman between 50 and 59 years old with Graves' hyperthyroidism. The specimen sequenced was blood.

The CDR3 is CATSETGPGGNSPDTQYF. The CDR3 nucleotides read TGTGCCACCAGTGAAACAGGGCCCGGGGGAAATTCGCCAGATACGCAGTATTTT. The chain combines TRBV24-1 with TRBJ2-3, with D possibly being TRBD1 or TRBD2 (6 bases each). V was trimmed by 4 bases and J by 4 bases, leaving 23 bases between them. The CDR3 is 18 amino acids. Germline CDR1 reads KGHDR; CDR2 reads SFDVKD.